The 26 T cell receptor beta chains presented below share a single source sample, sequenced in a study of blood T cell repertoires in COVID-19. Profiled with immunoSEQ multiplex PCR; TCRdb holds only in-frame clones, not every one. The sample contains over 250,000 clones, 88% of which appear only once. Sequenced input: PBMCs or T cells enriched from blood (not recorded which). The receptors were sampled from a woman in her fifties or sixties who had recovered from COVID-19.

This clone was seen only once. The J gene is TRBJ2-2, the V gene TRBV28; a possible D gene is TRBD2 (6 bases). CDR3 length: 16 amino acids. V was clipped by 7 bases and J by 1 base, with 16 bases between them. Germline V gene sequence: CDR1 MDHEN, CDR2 SYDVKM. CDR3 nucleotide sequence: TGTGCCAGCACCCAGTGGTTTAGCGGGAACACCGGGGAGCTGTTTTTT. As protein: CASTQWFSGNTGELFF.

There are a few counts of this clone. CDR3: CASSRYTDSYNEQFF. In DNA form, the CDR3 reads TGTGCCAGCAGCCGTTACACCGACTCCTACAATGAGCAGTTCTTC. The chain carries TRBV5-4 and TRBJ2-1; D is undetermined. Trimming took 4 bases from V and 0 from J, leaving 11 bases between them. CDR3 length: 15 amino acids. Germline V lookup: CDR1 SGHNT, CDR2 YYREEE (reference sequence).

Details on this clone: The same CDR3 also results from other DNA sequences found in this sample. V usage is TRBV11-2 and J usage is TRBJ1-6, with TRBD1 identical over 9 bases. Germline V CDR1 and CDR2: SGHAT, FQNNGV. This CDR3 spans 13 amino acids. V was clipped by 5 bases and J by 10 bases; unmatched bases: 3. The DNA for the CDR3 is TGTGCCAGCAGCCCGGGACAGGGCTCACCCCTCCACTTT. This codes for CASSPGQGSPLHF.

The chain has TRBV9 and TRBJ1-2, with 11 bases fitting TRBD1. After removal of 4 bases from V and 3 bases from J, the junction contained 5 bases not matched to a gene. From germline, CDR1 is SGDLS and CDR2 YYNGEE. This CDR3 region has 15 residues. The CDR3 loop reads CASSPRDRGDYGYTF. The CDR3 DNA sequence: TGTGCCAGCAGCCCCCGGGACAGGGGGGACTATGGCTACACCTTC.

This clone turned up a few times. J is TRBJ2-7 and V is TRBV3-1 (or the pseudogene TRBV3-2); D gene uncertain. V lost 3 bases, J lost 7 bases, and 10 bases lay in between. CDR1 is LGHDT, CDR2 YNNKEL, per germline (reference sequence). This CDR3 spans 12 amino acids. The CDR3 loop reads CASSQGRMEQYF. DNA for the CDR3: TGTGCCAGCAGCCAGGGCCGCATGGAGCAGTACTTC.

The chain combines TRBV7-3 with TRBJ2-3; D perhaps matches TRBD2 (6 bases). V was clipped by 6 bases and J by 3 bases, with 16 bases between them. The germline V gene has CDR1 SGHTA and CDR2 FQGTGA. This CDR3 comprises 15 residues. The DNA for the CDR3 is TGTGCCAGCAGTGATAGCGGAGAGGATACAGATACGCAGTATTTT. Translating gives CASSDSGEDTDTQYF.

V gene TRBV19 combines with J gene TRBJ2-1, with 8 nucleotides matching TRBD1. Germline V gene data show CDR1 as LNHDA and CDR2 as SQIVND (reference sequence). CDR3 length equals 18 residues. J gave up 4 bases and V 3 bases, and 14 bases lay outside the gene matches. The CDR3 reads CASSISFDRGTPYNEQFF. The CDR3 DNA is TGTGCCAGTAGTATCTCGTTCGACAGGGGAACGCCTTACAATGAGCAGTTCTTC.

V gene TRBV5-6 combines with J gene TRBJ2-1; 14 bases fit TRBD2. Looked up from germline, CDR1 is SGHDT and CDR2 is YYEEEE. This CDR3 has 15 residues. V shed 4 bases, J shed 10 bases, and the junction held 7 bases outside the gene matches. The CDR3 DNA reads as TGTGCCAGCAGCCGACTAGCGGGAGGGCCCCAAGAGCAGTTCTTC. The encoded protein is CASSRLAGGPQEQFF.

In DNA form, the CDR3 reads TGTGCCAGCACCCTCAGGGTCGGCGAGCAGTACTTC. Its translation is CASTLRVGEQYF. The rearrangement uses TRBV28 and TRBJ2-7; D is perhaps TRBD1 (5 bases). Germline V lookup: CDR1 MDHEN, CDR2 SYDVKM. This CDR3 spans 12 amino acids. Trimming removed 7 bases at V and 6 bases at J, with 13 bases between.

This chain uses TRBV24-1 with TRBJ2-4, with D possibly matching TRBD1 (5 bases). This CDR3 region has 13 residues. Trimming took 5 bases from V and 7 from J, leaving 11 bases between them. Germline V lookup: CDR1 KGHDR, CDR2 SFDVKD. The CDR3 is CATSAGFENIQYF. CDR3 coding DNA: TGTGCCACCAGTGCAGGGTTCGAGAACATTCAGTACTTC.

The rearrangement joins TRBV30 to TRBJ1-1; 9 nucleotides match TRBD1. In germline, CDR1 is GTSNPN, CDR2 SVGIG (reference sequence). V was clipped by 3 bases and J by 3 bases; unmatched bases: 14. The length of the CDR3 is 17 residues. CDR3 sequence (DNA): TGTGCCTGGAGCCGACAGGGGGGAGTAAGTGGGTACACTGAAGCTTTCTTT. Translating it yields CAWSRQGGVSGYTEAFF.

The gene calls are TRBV21-1 and TRBJ1-4. TRBV21-1 constitutes a pseudogene. This CDR3 region has 16 residues. The CDR3: CASSKAPREENEKLFF. In nucleotides, the CDR3 is TGTGCCAGCAGCAAAGCGCCCAGGGAGGAGAATGAAAAACTGTTTTTT.

The rearrangement uses TRBV6-2 or TRBV6-3 and TRBJ2-1; 10 nucleotides match TRBD2. The germline CDR1 and CDR2 sequences are MNHEY and SVGEGT. The junction had 7 bases not matched to a gene; V was cut back by 5 bases and J by 9 bases. The CDR3 has 14 amino acids. The CDR3 loop reads CASSTSGISGEQFF. The CDR3, as DNA: TGTGCCAGCAGTACTAGCGGGATTAGTGGTGAGCAGTTCTTC.

V gene TRBV19 combines with J gene TRBJ1-6; D is unclear. The CDR3 spans 12 residues. Trimming took off 7 bases at V and 10 bases at J, with 11 bases between the two ends. Germline CDR1 LNHDA, CDR2 SQIVND (reference sequence). CDR3 sequence: CASKTMGSPLHF. Written as DNA, the CDR3 is TGTGCCAGTAAGACAATGGGCTCACCCCTCCACTTT.

This clone has a single count. This rearrangement joins TRBV6-5 to TRBJ2-2; TRBD1 matches at 10 bases. CDR3 length equals 14 residues. CDR1 is MNHEY and CDR2 is SVGAGI in the germline V gene. Unmatched junction bases numbered 2, after V lost 6 bases and J lost 4 bases. The CDR3 DNA reads TGTGCCAGCAGGACAGGGGGCATCACCGGGGAGCTGTTTTTT. As protein: CASRTGGITGELFF.

This clone was seen only a few times. The rearrangement joins TRBV7-2 to TRBJ2-2; D unresolved. CDR3 length: 14 amino acids. V lost 1 base and J lost 6, with 9 bases in between. Germline loops: CDR1 SGHTA, CDR2 FQGNSA. The CDR3 coding sequence is TGTGCCAGCAGCTTAGAACTTTCCTCCGGGGAGCTGTTTTTT. Its protein is CASSLELSSGELFF.

The chain joins TRBV11-2 to TRBJ2-1; unclear D gene. With 0 bases removed from V and 10 bases from J, the gap between germline ends came to 10 bases. The CDR3 is made up of 13 amino acids. Germline loops: CDR1 SGHAT, CDR2 FQNNGV. CDR3 amino acids: CASSLDYLREQFF. The CDR3 bases are TGTGCCAGCAGCTTAGATTATCTCAGGGAGCAGTTCTTC. Combining the CDR3 with reference TRBV11-2 and TRBJ2-1 gives the whole variable domain EAGVAQSPRYKIIEKRQSVAFWCNPISGHATLYWYQQILGQGPKLLIQFQNNGVVDDSQLPKDRFSAERLKGVDSTLKIQPAKLEDSAVYLCASSLDYLREQFFGPGTRLTVL.

The chain is built from TRBV7-2 and TRBJ2-4; TRBD2 is a possible D gene (6 bases). CDR1 is SGHTA and CDR2 is FQGNSA in the germline V gene. CDR3 length: 14 residues. V gave up 1 base and J gave up 6 bases, with 10 bases separating them. The CDR3 loop reads CASSLGAGGNIQYF. The DNA of the CDR3 is TGTGCCAGCAGCTTAGGGGCCGGGGGAAACATTCAGTACTTC. The entire variable domain, with the rest obtained from reference TRBV7-2 and TRBJ2-4, is as follows: GAGVSQSPSNKVTEKGKDVELRCDPISGHTALYWYRQSLGQGLEFLIYFQGNSAPDKSGLPSDRFSAERTGGSVSTLTIQRTQQEDSAVYLCASSLGAGGNIQYFGAGTRLSVL.

A word on this clone: A read error may produce the germline difference seen at one junction end. The CDR3: CASSLAGGGRQETQYF. For the CDR3, the DNA is TGTGCTAGCAGCTTAGCGGGTGGAGGGCGTCAAGAGACCCAGTACTTC. The gene calls are TRBV7-7 and TRBJ2-5; 7 nucleotides agree with TRBD2. The CDR3 consists of 16 residues. CDR1 and CDR2 from the germline V gene are SSHAT and FNYEAQ (reference sequence).

The V and J genes are TRBV9 and TRBJ2-1; D is possibly TRBD2 (6 bases). This CDR3 has 11 amino acids. The V gene's germline CDR1 is SGDLS and CDR2 YYNGEE. V lost 3 bases, J lost 12 bases, and 10 bases lay in between. CDR3 in amino acids: CASSEGLRQFF. In DNA, the CDR3 is TGTGCCAGCAGCGAGGGACTTCGGCAGTTCTTC.

The rearrangement links TRBV19 to TRBJ1-3; 8 nucleotides agree with TRBD1. V dropped 4 bases and J dropped 2; count of bases not matched to a gene: 1. CDR3 length equals 14 residues. CDR1 is LNHDA and CDR2 is SQIVND in the germline V gene (reference sequence). CDR3 bases: TGTGCCAGTAGTACGGACAGGGCTGGAAACACCATATATTTT. It encodes CASSTDRAGNTIYF.

The chain carries TRBV4-2 and TRBJ1-2; D is unresolved. V lost 3 bases to trimming and J lost 4 bases, with 12 bases between them. Germline CDR1 LGHNA, CDR2 YNFKEQ. The CDR3 loop spans 14 amino acids. The CDR3 reads CASSQLDGSYGYTF. CDR3 nucleotide sequence: TGTGCCAGCAGCCAGTTAGACGGGAGCTATGGCTACACCTTC.

The chain recombines TRBV19 with TRBJ1-1; D uncertain. The V end was cut by 7 bases, the J end by 0 bases, with 6 bases between. Germline CDR1 LNHDA, CDR2 SQIVND (reference sequence). The CDR3 loop spans 12 amino acids. The CDR3 nucleotides are TGTGCCAGTACCAAAATGAACACTGAAGCTTTCTTT. Translating gives CASTKMNTEAFF.

This chain uses TRBV4-3 with TRBJ1-4; possible D gene TRBD1, 6 bases. Per the germline V gene, CDR1 is LGHNA and CDR2 is YSLEER. V lost 4 bases, J lost 6 bases, and 18 bases lay in between. The CDR3 is made up of 16 amino acids. For the CDR3, the DNA is TGCGCCAGCAGCCTTGCTGCACAGGGATCCCATGAAAAACTGTTTTTT. It translates to CASSLAAQGSHEKLFF.

This chain joins TRBV7-3 and TRBJ2-1; D unclear. Per the germline V gene, CDR1 is SGHTA and CDR2 is FQGTGA. The CDR3 loop spans 15 amino acids. Trimming took off 1 base at V and 0 bases at J, with 7 bases between the two ends. In nucleotides, the CDR3 is TGTGCCAGCAGCTTAATACTAAGCTCCTACAATGAGCAGTTCTTC. This encodes CASSLILSSYNEQFF. Full variable domain (rest looked up from reference TRBV7-3 and TRBJ2-1): GAGVSQTPSNKVTEKGKYVELRCDPISGHTALYWYRQSLGQGPEFLIYFQGTGAADDSGLPNDRFFAVRPEGSVSTLKIQRTERGDSAVYLCASSLILSSYNEQFFGPGTRLTVL.

The V and J genes are TRBV19 and TRBJ2-2; a weak D match, TRBD2 (5 bases). The CDR3 runs to 16 residues. Looked up from germline, CDR1 is LNHDA and CDR2 is SQIVND (reference sequence). V lost 3 bases and J 1 base, leaving 12 bases between the germline ends. DNA for the CDR3: TGTGCCAGTAGTATTGGGAGCGAAGGGAACACCGGGGAGCTGTTTTTT. Protein: CASSIGSEGNTGELFF.